A single sample gave rise to the 15 T cell receptor beta chains below, sequenced in a study of blood T cell repertoires in COVID-19 (dated by TCRdb to the early 2020s). Library preparation employed the immunoSEQ multiplex PCR assay. TCRdb carries this immuneACCESS record with in-frame sequences only. Its versions omit some clonotypes, under half of them owing to an unresolved V gene in the studies checked, with the rest unexplained. This sample has 50,000 to 80,000 clones in its table, and 88% of those were observed once. Together, the top ten hold 10% of the sample. The sample consisted of PBMCs or T cells enriched from blood (not recorded which). These receptors were collected from a woman aged 35 to 49 who had recovered from COVID-19.

This rearrangement joins TRBV24-1 to TRBJ1-6, with 10 bases aligning to TRBD1. Germline V CDR1 and CDR2: KGHDR, SFDVKD. There are 15 residues in the CDR3. V lost 4 bases to trimming and J lost 8 bases; unmatched junction nucleotides: 4. The CDR3 nucleotides are TGTGCCACCAGTGAGGGGGGACAGGGGTATTCACCCCTCCACTTT. Encoded protein: CATSEGGQGYSPLHF.

The chain carries TRBV3-1 (or the pseudogene TRBV3-2) and TRBJ2-2; D possibly corresponds to TRBD2 (5 bases). Germline V CDR1 and CDR2: LGHDT, YNNKEL (reference sequence). This CDR3 spans 14 amino acids. V was shortened by 4 bases and J by 9 bases, with 15 bases between the two germline ends. The CDR3 bases are TGTGCCAGCAGCCTACAATTCCGGGGTTGGGAGCTGTTTTTT. Its protein product is CASSLQFRGWELFF.

The V gene is TRBV10-3, the J gene TRBJ1-6; 7 bases are a match to TRBD1. This CDR3 has 15 residues. Germline lookup yields CDR1 ENHRY and CDR2 SYGVKD. Unmatched junction bases numbered 6, after V lost 0 bases and J lost 10 bases. This CDR3 reads CAISESYRGGSPLHF. The CDR3 nucleotides read TGTGCCATCAGTGAGTCGTACAGGGGAGGCTCACCCCTCCACTTT.

The chain employs TRBV11-3 and TRBJ1-1; perhaps TRBD1 as D (6 bases). CDR1 and CDR2 (germline): SGHNT, YENEEA. This CDR3 spans 16 amino acids. Trimming pared 0 bases from V and 4 bases from J, leaving 15 bases between. CDR3 amino acids: CASSLDGQGGGTEAFF. CDR3 sequence (DNA): TGTGCCAGCAGCTTAGATGGGCAGGGAGGGGGCACTGAAGCTTTCTTT.

The chain links TRBV19 to TRBJ2-5, with D unclear. Deletions cut 5 bases from V and 5 bases from J, with 15 bases between. The CDR3 is made up of 14 amino acids. Germline values: CDR1 LNHDA, CDR2 SQIVND (reference sequence). CDR3 nucleotide sequence: TGTGCCAGTAGTCCTCCCGGAGTAAGGGAGACCCAGTACTTC. Amino acids: CASSPPGVRETQYF.

This chain connects TRBV6-7 to TRBJ1-2, with 9 bases aligning to TRBD1. TRBV6-7 is given ORF status, its function remaining uncertain. V lost 2 bases, J lost 6 bases, and 13 bases stayed unmatched. The CDR3 has 17 residues. CDR3 in DNA: TGTGCCAGCAGTTACGCCCGGGACAGGGTAGGGTGGGATGGCTACACCTTC. This gives the protein CASSYARDRVGWDGYTF.

The chain links TRBV19 to TRBJ1-1; D may be TRBD1 (5 bases). CDR3 size: 15 residues. V was cut by 8 bases and J by 4 bases, with 20 bases left in between. Germline values: CDR1 LNHDA, CDR2 SQIVND (reference sequence). The CDR3 spells CASASLRGVGTEAFF. The CDR3 DNA reads as TGTGCCAGTGCCTCTCTGCGGGGGGTAGGCACTGAAGCTTTCTTT. The entire variable domain, with the rest obtained from reference TRBV19 and TRBJ1-1, is as follows: DGGITQSPKYLFRKEGQNVTLSCEQNLNHDAMYWYRQDPGQGLRLIYYSQIVNDFQKGDIAEGYSVSREKKESFPLTVTSAQKNPTAFYLCASASLRGVGTEAFFGQGTRLTVV.

V gene TRBV15 combines with J gene TRBJ1-5; tentatively, D is TRBD1 (6 bases). CDR1 is LNHNV, CDR2 YYDKDF, per germline (reference sequence). The V and J ends lost 0 bases and 4 bases respectively, with 10 bases between them. The CDR3 covers 15 residues. The CDR3 is CATSRDRGENQPQHF. The CDR3 DNA reads as TGTGCCACCAGCAGAGACAGGGGAGAAAATCAGCCCCAGCATTTT.

CDR3: CASRDRARTEAFF. DNA of the CDR3: TGTGCCAGTAGGGACAGGGCAAGGACTGAAGCTTTCTTT. The rearrangement uses TRBV27 and TRBJ1-1; TRBD1 agrees at 9 bases. The CDR3 is 13 residues long. CDR1 is MNHEY and CDR2 is SMNVEV in the germline V gene (reference sequence). V lost 9 bases, J lost 5 bases, and 7 bases stayed unmatched.

Remarks on this clone: This CDR3 is also generated by other DNA sequences in the sample. This chain connects TRBV15 to TRBJ2-7; TRBD1 is a possible D gene (5 bases). Per the germline V gene, CDR1 is LNHNV and CDR2 is YYDKDF (reference sequence). The CDR3 has 13 residues. Deletions cut 0 bases from V and 3 bases from J, with 6 bases between. CDR3 sequence: CATSRDRGYEQYF. CDR3 in DNA: TGTGCCACCAGCAGAGATAGGGGCTACGAGCAGTACTTC.

The chain joins TRBV11-3 to TRBJ2-3, with D hard to call. The V gene lost 1 base and the J gene lost 1 base, with 6 bases spanning the gap. Germline lookup yields CDR1 SGHNT and CDR2 YENEEA. This CDR3 is built from 14 residues. The CDR3 here is CASSLGTGTDTQYF. The CDR3 DNA reads as TGTGCCAGCAGCTTAGGCACAGGCACAGATACGCAGTATTTT. Variable domain in full (rest from reference TRBV11-3 and TRBJ2-3): EAGVVQSPRYKIIEKKQPVAFWCNPISGHNTLYWYLQNLGQGPELLIRYENEEAVDDSQLPKDRFSAERLKGVDSTLKIQPAELGDSAVYLCASSLGTGTDTQYFGPGTRLTVL.

CDR3 amino acids: CASSYSGLGRDYEQYF. As DNA, the CDR3 is TGTGCCAGCAGTTACTCGGGGTTGGGTCGGGACTACGAGCAGTACTTC. The gene calls are TRBV6-5 and TRBJ2-7; tentatively, D is TRBD2 (5 bases). Between the trimmed V and J ends, which lost 0 bases and 3 bases, there was a span of 15 bases. The germline V gene has CDR1 MNHEY and CDR2 SVGAGI. The CDR3 runs to 16 residues.

The chain carries TRBV5-3 and TRBJ2-7; D uncertain. TRBV5-3 is classed as an ORF, of uncertain function. The CDR3 has 15 residues. V lost 2 bases to trimming and J lost 4 bases, with 16 bases between them. CDR3 DNA sequence: TGTGCCAGAAGCTTTAGGCAGGATAATATGTACGAGCAGTACTTC. It is translated as CARSFRQDNMYEQYF.

The chain is built from TRBV18 and TRBJ2-5, with TRBD1 identical over 9 bases. The trim removed 2 bases at V and 1 base at J, leaving 2 bases unmatched. This CDR3 region has 15 residues. CDR1 is KGHSH, CDR2 LQKENI, per germline. CDR3 DNA sequence: TGTGCCAGCTCACCAAACAGGGGGCCCCAAGAGACCCAGTACTTC. Translation gives CASSPNRGPQETQYF.

The chain employs TRBV2 and TRBJ2-3; TRBD1 aligns across 9 bases. Germline assignment: CDR1 SNHLY and CDR2 FYNNEI. V was clipped by 8 bases and J by 2 bases; unmatched bases: 5. CDR3 length: 14 amino acids. This CDR3 is CASHTGGNTDTQYF. In DNA, the CDR3 is TGTGCCAGCCACACAGGGGGCAACACAGATACGCAGTATTTT. The full variable domain, completed using reference TRBV2 and TRBJ2-3, is EPEVTQTPSHQVTQMGQEVILRCVPISNHLYFYWYRQILGQKVEFLVSFYNNEISEKSEIFDDQFSVERPDGSNFTLKIRSTKLEDSAMYFCASHTGGNTDTQYFGPGTRLTVL.